This T cell receptor (beta chain) was captured in a study of T cells in Graves' hyperthyroidism and ophthalmopathy. Amplified TCR beta CDR3 regions derived from RNA transcripts. The study used the HTBI primer set for a first-round RT-PCR of the TCR CDR3. TCRdb independently ran MiXCR on the multiplex PCR reads; one entry per CDR3 protein. The repertoire holds over 400,000 distinct CDR3 sequences, roughly 14% seen once, with 13% in the top ten. As to this clonotype: Its antigen remains unknown.

The study's findings and limits: The blood repertoire included most of the expanded thyroid clonotypes above 0.001. Ophthalmopathy was separated from stable hyperthyroidism by a 13 V-J model.

Under 3 months was the duration of disease in ophthalmopathy patients, who also had a Clinical Activity Score of at least 3 and a NOSPECS grade of at least 4. Patients were excluded for uncontrolled infection, other autoimmune disease, pregnancy or lactation. The ends lost 4 bases at V and 8 bases at J; junction bases unmatched: 7. Per germline, CDR1 SQVTM and CDR2 ANQGSEA. The CDR3 is 12 amino acids. The chain has TRBV29-1 and TRBJ1-2; 7 bases line up with TRBD1. This sequence was found in a man in his late teens or twenties with Graves' ophthalmopathy. Sequencing input: blood. CDR3 sequence (DNA): TGCAGCGTTGGGGGGCAGGGGGAAGGCTACACCTTC. Translating it yields CSVGGQGEGYTF.